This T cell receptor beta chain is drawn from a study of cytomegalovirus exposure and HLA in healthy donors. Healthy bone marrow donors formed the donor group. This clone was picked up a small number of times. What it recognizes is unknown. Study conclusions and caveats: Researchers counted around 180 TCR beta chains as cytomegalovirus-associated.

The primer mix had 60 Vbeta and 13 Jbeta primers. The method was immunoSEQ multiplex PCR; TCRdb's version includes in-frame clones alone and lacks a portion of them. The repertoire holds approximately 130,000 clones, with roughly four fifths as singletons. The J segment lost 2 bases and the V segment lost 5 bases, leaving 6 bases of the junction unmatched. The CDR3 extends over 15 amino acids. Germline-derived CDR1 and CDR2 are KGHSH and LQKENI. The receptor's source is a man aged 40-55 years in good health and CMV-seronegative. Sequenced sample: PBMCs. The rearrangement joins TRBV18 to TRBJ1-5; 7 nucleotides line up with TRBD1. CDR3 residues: CASSGDQGGNQPQHF. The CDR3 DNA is TGTGCCAGCTCAGGCGATCAGGGGGGCAATCAGCCCCAGCATTTT.